These 11 T cell receptor beta chains originate from one sample sequenced in a study of identical twins. TCRdb re-analysed the 5' RACE reads in MiXCR, keeping a single row per CDR3 protein. The sample includes 240,000 or so distinct CDR3 sequences, 8% to 11% of them seen just once. Input material: memory T cells sorted from blood. All receptors derive from a man between 50 and 59 years old in good health.

This clonotype was seen many times. This chain connects TRBV6-2 or TRBV6-3 to TRBJ2-1; D might be TRBD1 (5 bases). V was pared by 6 bases and J by 10 bases, with 13 bases between. The CDR3 runs 12 residues. Germline V gene lookup returns CDR1 MNHEY and CDR2 SVGEGT. Here the CDR3 reads CASSNPPGEQFF. The CDR3 DNA sequence: TGTGCCAGCAGCAACCCACCAGGGGAGCAGTTCTTC.

Ten or more counts support this clonotype. This chain uses TRBV5-1 with TRBJ1-4, with D perhaps TRBD1 (6 bases). Germline V gene lookup returns CDR1 SGHRS and CDR2 YFSETQ. The CDR3 is made up of 16 amino acids. Trimming shortened V by 4 bases and J by 0 bases, and 13 bases separated the two germline ends. This CDR3 is CASSTGDTTTNEKLFF. The CDR3 DNA follows: TGCGCCAGCAGCACCGGGGACACTACAACTAATGAAAAACTGTTTTTT.

Only a few counts were recorded for this clonotype. The chain has TRBV11-1 and TRBJ2-1; 12 bases fit TRBD1. The CDR3 covers 15 residues. The germline V gene has CDR1 SGHAT and CDR2 FQDESV (reference sequence). Trimming removed 4 bases from V and 4 bases from J; junction bases left unmatched: 2. CDR3 sequence reads: CASSWGQGAYNEQFF. CDR3 nucleotide sequence: TGTGCCAGCAGCTGGGGACAGGGGGCTTACAATGAGCAGTTCTTC.

The chain combines TRBV12-3 or TRBV12-4 with TRBJ2-7; D is unclear. CDR3 length: 12 amino acids. V was trimmed by 6 bases and J by 6 bases, leaving 12 bases between them. DNA for the CDR3: TGTGCCAGCAGCTGGTTCGGATCCGAGCAGTACTTC. This sequence encodes CASSWFGSEQYF.

This clonotype has a count of ten or more. The chain links TRBV24-1 to TRBJ2-1; D is perhaps TRBD2 (5 bases). Germline CDR1 KGHDR, CDR2 SFDVKD. Deletions cut 7 bases from V and 7 bases from J, with 13 bases between. The CDR3 length is 13 residues. CDR3 nucleotides: TGTGCCACCAGGGACTCGCTGGGGAATGAGCAGTTCTTC. Encoded protein: CATRDSLGNEQFF.

The chain uses TRBV27 and TRBJ2-2; 8 bases are shared with TRBD1. The CDR3 has 14 residues. Germline CDR1 reads MNHEY; CDR2 reads SMNVEV (reference sequence). CDR3 in amino acids: CAISQGVNTGELFF. CDR3 coding DNA: TGTGCAATTTCACAGGGGGTTAACACCGGGGAGCTGTTTTTT.

This clonotype appeared many times. The gene calls are TRBV12-3 or TRBV12-4 and TRBJ2-3, with 7 bases that match TRBD2. The V segment lost 9 bases and the J segment 0 bases; nucleotides outside the gene matches: 6. CDR3 length: 14 residues. This chain's CDR3 is CASGLRESTDTQYF. CDR3 nucleotides: TGTGCCAGTGGTCTGCGGGAGAGCACAGATACGCAGTATTTT.

The chain recombines TRBV18 with TRBJ1-3; 8 nucleotides agree with TRBD1. This CDR3 is built from 18 residues. Trimming removed 1 base from V and 3 bases from J; junction bases left unmatched: 11. In germline, CDR1 is KGHSH, CDR2 LQKENI. In DNA, the CDR3 is TGTGCCAGCTCACCACGATCCGGACAGGGAAGTGGTGGAAACACCATATATTTT. The encoded protein is CASSPRSGQGSGGNTIYF.

The J gene is TRBJ1-2, the V gene TRBV12-3 or TRBV12-4; weak D call: TRBD1 (6 bases). This CDR3 is built from 13 residues. Trimming shortened V by 8 bases and J by 4 bases, and 14 bases separated the two germline ends. Here the CDR3 reads CASGMGAGYGYTF. The CDR3 DNA reads as TGTGCCAGCGGAATGGGGGCGGGCTATGGCTACACCTTC.

The chain joins TRBV20-1 to TRBJ2-7; the D gene is possibly TRBD1 (5 bases). Between the trimmed V and J ends, which lost 3 bases and 6 bases, there was a span of 21 bases. Germline lookup yields CDR1 DFQATT and CDR2 SNEGSKA (reference sequence). The CDR3 consists of 15 residues. The CDR3 spells CSARGLQAAASEQYF. CDR3 coding DNA: TGCAGTGCTAGGGGCTTACAGGCTGCTGCCAGCGAGCAGTACTTC.

The chain employs TRBV4-1 and TRBJ1-1, with a possible D match to TRBD1 (6 bases). The CDR3 has 17 residues. V lost 5 bases to trimming and J lost 2 bases, with 21 bases between them. Germline V gives CDR1 MGHRA, CDR2 YSYEKL. DNA for the CDR3: TGCGCCAGCAGCGATTTACGGCGAACAGGGAAAAACACTGAAGCTTTCTTT. Protein product: CASSDLRRTGKNTEAFF.